The 21 T cell receptor beta chains reported below all come from one sample, sequenced in a study of vaccination effects on CD4 cells after COVID-19. Measured with immunoSEQ multiplex PCR; TCRdb has only the in-frame clones, and not every one. The sample consists of 60,000 to 75,000 clones, over 60% of them appearing once. Ahead of sequencing, the ViraFEST assay grew antigen-specific CD4+ T cells using viral peptide pools. CD4+ T cells were isolated after approximately 10 days of culture. Confirmation by PCR established that the person had SARS-CoV-2 infection between March and December 2020. These TCRs' antigens remain unknown. The specimen comprised CD4+ T cells from PBMCs cultured with HIV peptides, sampled before COVID-19 vaccination. Subset described: HIV-1 Nef peptide pool negative control/reference culture. These receptors originate from a human donor who had a prior SARS-CoV-2 infection.

The chain joins TRBV12-3 or TRBV12-4 to TRBJ2-7, with TRBD2 matching 7 bases. Trimming took 8 bases from V and 3 from J; bases not matched to a gene: 1. This CDR3 has 11 residues. The CDR3 DNA follows: TGTGCCAGCGGACTAGACTACGAGCAGTACTTC. This encodes CASGLDYEQYF.

This clone occurred a few times. This chain links TRBV6-1 with TRBJ2-7; D is unclear. V dropped 2 bases and J dropped 4 bases, with 6 bases sitting between them. Germline CDR1 MNHNS, CDR2 SASEGT. This CDR3 contains 12 residues. CDR3 nucleotides: TGTGCCAGCAGTGAACAGATTTACGAGCAGTACTTC. This encodes CASSEQIYEQYF.

This rearrangement joins TRBV19 to TRBJ2-5; D may be TRBD1 (7 bases). This CDR3 spans 17 amino acids. Trimming pared 3 bases from V and 2 bases from J, leaving 19 bases between. Germline V CDR1 and CDR2: LNHDA, SQIVND (reference sequence). The CDR3 reads CASSISWRGQRQETQYF. CDR3 sequence (DNA): TGTGCCAGTAGTATTTCTTGGAGGGGGCAGCGGCAAGAGACCCAGTACTTC. Using reference TRBV19 and TRBJ2-5 for the parts outside the CDR3, the full variable domain is DGGITQSPKYLFRKEGQNVTLSCEQNLNHDAMYWYRQDPGQGLRLIYYSQIVNDFQKGDIAEGYSVSREKKESFPLTVTSAQKNPTAFYLCASSISWRGQRQETQYFGPGTRLLVL.

CDR3 sequence: CASSPARGPRGEPQHF. The CDR3 coding sequence is TGCGCCAGCAGCCCCGCCCGCGGGCCCAGAGGGGAGCCCCAGCATTTT. The chain is built from TRBV4-1 and TRBJ1-5; D perhaps matches TRBD1 (5 bases). The V gene's germline CDR1 is MGHRA and CDR2 YSYEKL. V gave up 4 bases and J gave up 8 bases, with 21 bases separating them. The CDR3 spans 16 residues.

The chain uses TRBV4-1 and TRBJ1-4; tentative D call: TRBD1 (6 bases). The CDR3 is 15 amino acids. V gave up 5 bases and J gave up 5 bases, with 15 bases separating them. The germline gives CDR1 MGHRA, CDR2 YSYEKL. The chain's CDR3 is CASSMATGGNEKLFF. The DNA for the CDR3 is TGCGCCAGCAGCATGGCCACCGGGGGCAATGAAAAACTGTTTTTT.

This clone appeared a single time. The rearrangement uses TRBV10-3 and TRBJ2-1, with 10 bases fitting TRBD2. CDR3 length equals 15 residues. Germline assignment: CDR1 ENHRY and CDR2 SYGVKD. V shed 5 bases and J 7 bases; nucleotides not matched to a gene: 8. The CDR3 DNA follows: TGTGCCATCAGTCGCGAGCGGGGGGGTGGGAATGAGCAGTTCTTC. Translated: CAISRERGGGNEQFF.

CDR3 DNA: TGCGCCAGCAGCGCCACAGGGGTGAACACTGAAGCTTTCTTT. Translation gives CASSATGVNTEAFF. The chain links TRBV5-1 to TRBJ1-1, with 7 bases lining up with TRBD1. Germline V gene sequence: CDR1 SGHRS, CDR2 YFSETQ. Unmatched junction bases numbered 3, after V lost 4 bases and J lost 0 bases. The CDR3 totals 14 residues.

The chain recombines TRBV2 with TRBJ1-1, with 7 bases matching TRBD1. J gave up 3 bases and V 3 bases, and 13 bases lay outside the gene matches. Looked up from germline, CDR1 is SNHLY and CDR2 is FYNNEI. The CDR3 loop spans 17 amino acids. The CDR3 coding sequence is TGTGCCAGCAGTGATGAAACACTAGACAGGGCTGACACTGAAGCTTTCTTT. It translates to CASSDETLDRADTEAFF.

The gene calls are TRBV20-1 and TRBJ2-7; a possible D gene is TRBD2 (5 bases). Looked up from germline, CDR1 is DFQATT and CDR2 is SNEGSKA (reference sequence). The CDR3 consists of 17 residues. V lost 4 bases and J lost 3, with 25 bases in between. The CDR3 reads CSATDPRADNRDYEQYF. CDR3 bases: TGCAGTGCTACTGACCCGAGGGCCGACAACCGGGACTACGAGCAGTACTTC.

The chain couples TRBV18 to TRBJ1-1, with no clear D. V lost 6 bases and J lost 3, with 20 bases in between. This CDR3 has 16 amino acids. CDR1 is KGHSH, CDR2 LQKENI, per germline. CDR3 nucleotides: TGTGCCAGCTCTAGGGTTCATGGGAGACGGGACACTGAAGCTTTCTTT. It specifies CASSRVHGRRDTEAFF.

This clone was found a few times. This chain connects TRBV7-2 to TRBJ2-2; D remains unclear. This CDR3 has 13 amino acids. Trimming removed 2 bases from V and 7 bases from J, with 8 bases in between. Germline values: CDR1 SGHTA, CDR2 FQGNSA. The CDR3 coding sequence is TGTGCCAGCAGCTTATCTAGAGTCGGGGAGCTGTTTTTT. Amino acids: CASSLSRVGELFF.

This chain connects TRBV3-1 (or the pseudogene TRBV3-2) to TRBJ2-7, with 9 positions matching TRBD2. V was clipped by 4 bases and J by 7 bases; unmatched bases: 11. CDR3 size: 15 residues. Per the germline V gene, CDR1 is LGHDT and CDR2 is YNNKEL (reference sequence). CDR3 coding DNA: TGTGCCAGCAGCCCCCTCGCGGGGGGGGCTGGGGAGCAGTACTTC. It translates to CASSPLAGGAGEQYF.

The chain recombines TRBV15 with TRBJ1-1; no clear D gene. Looked up from germline, CDR1 is LNHNV and CDR2 is YYDKDF (reference sequence). Trimming stripped 1 base from V and 7 bases from J, with 7 bases between. The CDR3 has 12 amino acids. DNA for the CDR3: TGTGCCACCAGCAGAGTGCGGGATGAAGCTTTCTTT. Encoded protein: CATSRVRDEAFF. Looking up the rest from reference TRBV15 and TRBJ1-1 gives the full variable domain: DAMVIQNPRYQVTQFGKPVTLSCSQTLNHNVMYWYQQKSSQAPKLLFHYYDKDFNNEADTPDNFQSRRPNTSFCFLDIRSPGLGDTAMYLCATSRVRDEAFFGQGTRLTVV.

V is TRBV2 and J is TRBJ1-1, with D hard to call. Trimming removed 4 bases from V and 0 bases from J, with 9 bases in between. The V gene's germline CDR1 is SNHLY and CDR2 FYNNEI. The CDR3 runs to 14 residues. CDR3 DNA sequence: TGTGCCAGCAGTGGGCCTTCCATGAACACTGAAGCTTTCTTT. As protein: CASSGPSMNTEAFF.

A few counts support this clone. The V gene is TRBV5-4, the J gene TRBJ2-1; 10 bases align to TRBD2. V was clipped by 4 bases and J by 4 bases; unmatched bases: 8. CDR3 size: 16 residues. CDR1 is SGHNT, CDR2 YYREEE, per germline (reference sequence). In DNA form, the CDR3 reads TGTGCCAGCAGCCGAAGACTAGCGGGTGATTACAATGAGCAGTTCTTC. This codes for CASSRRLAGDYNEQFF.

J is TRBJ2-7 and V is TRBV5-1, with a weak D call TRBD1 (6 bases). The V end was cut by 1 base, the J end by 0 bases, with 14 bases between. This CDR3 region has 16 residues. The V gene's germline CDR1 is SGHRS and CDR2 YFSETQ. The CDR3 nucleotides are TGCGCCAGCAGCTTGTCCACAGGGCGAGGCTCCTACGAGCAGTACTTC. This sequence encodes CASSLSTGRGSYEQYF.

V usage is TRBV19 and J usage is TRBJ2-7, with 12 nucleotides matching TRBD2. Germline-derived CDR1 and CDR2 are LNHDA and SQIVND (reference sequence). The CDR3 has 16 residues. The ends lost 4 bases at V and 0 bases at J; junction bases unmatched: 4. The CDR3, as DNA: TGTGCCAGTAGTAGATTACTAGCGGGGGGCTCCTACGAGCAGTACTTC. Translation gives CASSRLLAGGSYEQYF.

This clone was found once. The V and J genes are TRBV19 and TRBJ1-1, with TRBD1 matching 8 bases. The CDR3 has 15 residues. Germline CDR1 is LNHDA and CDR2 is SQIVND (reference sequence). The V and J ends lost 5 bases and 0 bases, in that order; junction bases with no gene match: 5. DNA for the CDR3: TGTGCCAGTAGTCTAAGGACAGGGATGAACACTGAAGCTTTCTTT. Encoded protein: CASSLRTGMNTEAFF.

In this sample, this clone turned up once. The rearrangement uses TRBV19 and TRBJ2-7; no firm D call. The CDR3 runs 14 residues. Looked up from germline, CDR1 is LNHDA and CDR2 is SQIVND (reference sequence). V dropped 4 bases and J dropped 0 bases, with 10 bases sitting between them. Here the CDR3 DNA reads TGTGCCAGTAGTACCGAGGCCTCCTCCTACGAGCAGTACTTC. Translation: CASSTEASSYEQYF.

The chain employs TRBV29-1 and TRBJ1-4; D is unclear. The CDR3 spans 13 residues. Germline-derived CDR1 and CDR2 are SQVTM and ANQGSEA. With 0 bases removed from V and 10 bases from J, the gap between germline ends came to 12 bases. CDR3 loop: CSVEDPVPGKLFF. Here the CDR3 DNA reads TGCAGCGTTGAAGATCCCGTCCCTGGAAAACTGTTTTTT.

The chain couples TRBV7-2 to TRBJ2-3; D possibly corresponds to TRBD1 (6 bases). The germline gives CDR1 SGHTA, CDR2 FQGNSA. This CDR3 has 13 residues. Trimming took off 3 bases at V and 4 bases at J, with 8 bases between the two ends. CDR3 in amino acids: CASSFNRADTQYF. Here the CDR3 DNA reads TGTGCCAGCAGCTTCAACAGGGCAGATACGCAGTATTTT.